This T cell receptor beta chain was identified in a study of pediatric ulcerative colitis. Notes on the study in general: A couple of rectal CDR3 clonotypes occurred in all ulcerative colitis patients. Compared with controls, ulcerative colitis showed greater blood-rectum clone sharing. A couple of patients' blood samples yielded substantially fewer templates.

Rectal tissue came from one to two pinch biopsies taken at colonoscopy. On this clone itself: The target antigen is unknown.

Sequencing depth was up to 500,000 reads per sample. Here immunoSEQ multiplex PCR was the method, and the copy in TCRdb shows in-frame clones only, minus some. The sample holds some 24,000 clones; 55% to 85% are singletons and the top ten take over 6.5%. Trimming cost V 5 bases and J 1 base; bases outside gene matches: 7. Germline V gene sequence: CDR1 SEHNR, CDR2 FQNEAQ (reference sequence). The CDR3 length is 15 residues. The chain has TRBV7-9 and TRBJ1-1; 7 bases agree with TRBD1. The sequence was obtained from a boy aged 10-17 years with severe ulcerative colitis. The sequencing input was gut tissue. CDR3 nucleotides: TGTGCCAGCAGCACCCCCACAGGGGAGAACACTGAAGCTTTCTTT. It codes for CASSTPTGENTEAFF. The full variable domain, completed using reference TRBV7-9 and TRBJ1-1, is DTGVSQNPRHKITKRGQNVTFRCDPISEHNRLYWYRQTLGQGPEFLTYFQNEAQLEKSRLLSDRFSAERPKGSFSTLEIQRTEQGDSAMYLCASSTPTGENTEAFFGQGTRLTVV.